This paragraph reports one T cell receptor beta chain. Its specificity is not known. The sample belongs to a study of T cells in tuberculosis. Background on the study: In South Africa, adults with active tuberculosis were compared with IGRA-negative and latently infected IGRA-positive adolescents. Blood was taken before or within 7 days of anti-tuberculosis therapy. Study conclusions and caveats: Active tuberculosis patients had shorter CDR3-alpha; the beta difference was nonsignificant.

Here immunoSEQ multiplex PCR was the method, and the copy in TCRdb shows in-frame clones only, minus some. In the table there are around 30,000 clones, 93% of which are singletons. The length of the CDR3 is 13 residues. V was clipped by 0 bases and J by 8 bases; unmatched bases: 0. Germline CDR1 is SGHNT and CDR2 is YYREEE (reference sequence). Time point reported: new active TB diagnosis, blood taken before or within 7 days of starting treatment. Unsorted cryopreserved PBMC were sequenced, averaging roughly 100,000 T cells per clinical donor. V usage is TRBV5-4 and J usage is TRBJ1-4, with 8 bases aligning to TRBD1. This specimen consisted of PBMCs, obtained at tuberculosis diagnosis. This sequence originates from an adult with tuberculosis. CDR3 residues: CASSLGTGEKLFF. The CDR3 coding sequence is TGTGCCAGCAGCTTGGGGACAGGGGAAAAACTGTTTTTT.